The 9 T cell receptor beta chains reported below all come from one sample, sequenced in a study of blood T cell repertoires in COVID-19 (dated by TCRdb to the early 2020s). The library came from the immunoSEQ multiplex PCR assay. TCRdb's version of the immuneACCESS table is confined to in-frame rearrangements and falls short of the full clone set. An unresolved V gene accounts for under half of the shortfall where checked; the remainder is of unknown origin. This sample comprises approximately 200,000 clones, about 86% of them detected only once. In total, the top ten clones hold roughly 2.9% of the sample. The sequencing sample was made of peripheral blood. The receptors come from a woman in her 30s with active or convalescent COVID-19.

This sequence joins TRBV14 and TRBJ2-2; 11 bases agree with TRBD2. J was trimmed by 3 bases and V by 4 bases; bases with no gene match: 10. CDR3 size: 18 residues. Germline CDR1 and CDR2: SGHDN and FVKESK. CDR3 region: CASSRMLLAGGDTGELFF. The CDR3 region has the DNA TGTGCCAGCAGCCGTATGCTCCTAGCGGGAGGCGACACCGGGGAGCTGTTTTTT.

The chain is built from TRBV2 and TRBJ2-7; 8 bases line up with TRBD2. The germline V gene has CDR1 SNHLY and CDR2 FYNNEI. The CDR3 runs 16 residues. After removal of 8 bases from V and 6 bases from J, the junction contained 18 bases not matched to a gene. The CDR3, as DNA: TGTGCCAGCGCTACTTTGGGACGGGGGGGGCGAGGCGAGCAGTACTTC. Its protein is CASATLGRGGRGEQYF.

This clone was counted a single time. The chain has TRBV19 and TRBJ1-5; TRBD1 agrees at 7 bases. V dropped 8 bases and J dropped 4; count of bases not matched to a gene: 8. There are 14 residues in the CDR3. The germline CDR1 and CDR2 sequences are LNHDA and SQIVND (reference sequence). This CDR3 is CASLGTARNQPQHF. CDR3 coding DNA: TGTGCCAGTCTGGGGACAGCTAGAAATCAGCCCCAGCATTTT.

This clone was observed once. The V and J genes are TRBV27 and TRBJ1-4, with D tentatively TRBD1 (5 bases). CDR3 length: 16 residues. The V gene's germline CDR1 is MNHEY and CDR2 SMNVEV (reference sequence). Trimming removed 5 bases from V and 6 bases from J, with 19 bases in between. The CDR3 DNA is TGTGCCAGCAGTGGCAGACAGAAGACCTGGGATGAAAAACTGTTTTTT. It encodes CASSGRQKTWDEKLFF.

The chain joins TRBV9 to TRBJ1-1; D unresolved. CDR1 and CDR2 (germline): SGDLS, YYNGEE. V lost 3 bases and J lost 1, with 13 bases in between. The CDR3 sequence is 15 residues long. CDR3 nucleotides: TGTGCCAGCAGCGGAGCCGGGGAGGGGAACACTGAAGCTTTCTTT. This gives the protein CASSGAGEGNTEAFF.

This clone has just a few counts. The V and J genes are TRBV18 and TRBJ1-1, with D perhaps matching TRBD1 (5 bases). Germline CDR1 and CDR2: KGHSH and LQKENI. The CDR3 contains 18 residues. The germline V and J ends were trimmed by 1 base and 1 base, with 19 bases remaining between them. CDR3 residues: CASSPRWGGDAGNTEAFF. CDR3 in DNA: TGTGCCAGCTCACCACGATGGGGAGGGGATGCTGGGAACACTGAAGCTTTCTTT.

The V and J genes are TRBV11-2 and TRBJ1-5, with D tentatively TRBD1 (5 bases). Germline V lookup: CDR1 SGHAT, CDR2 FQNNGV. V shed 0 bases and J shed 1 base, with 10 bases lying between them. The CDR3 covers 16 residues. CDR3 nucleotides: TGTGCCAGCAGCTTAGATCCAGGGAACAGCAATCAGCCCCAGCATTTT. It encodes CASSLDPGNSNQPQHF.

This rearrangement joins TRBV28 to TRBJ1-2; D not resolved. Trimming removed 6 bases from V and 8 bases from J, with 10 bases in between. The CDR3 runs to 11 residues. Germline V lookup: CDR1 MDHEN, CDR2 SYDVKM. The CDR3 protein is CASSARQGYTF. The CDR3 region has the DNA TGTGCCAGCAGCGCTAGGCAAGGCTACACCTTC.

The chain employs TRBV19 and TRBJ2-2, with 7 bases that match TRBD1. Germline CDR1 reads LNHDA; CDR2 reads SQIVND (reference sequence). The CDR3 length is 15 residues. J was trimmed by 1 base and V by 3 bases; bases with no gene match: 2. The CDR3 region has the DNA TGTGCCAGTAGTATCGACAGGGAGAACACCGGGGAGCTGTTTTTT. Translation: CASSIDRENTGELFF.